The clone carrying this T cell receptor (beta chain) was seen a handful of times. The sample is drawn from a study of CDR3 diversity in severe acne. Germline CDR1 reads SEHNR; CDR2 reads FQNEAQ (reference sequence). The CDR3 runs to 15 residues. V lost 4 bases, J lost 4 bases, and 5 bases stayed unmatched. TCRdb used MiXCR to reprocess the PCR reads, holding one entry per CDR3 protein. The sample lists more than 85,000 distinct CDR3 sequences, roughly 49% seen once, with 11% in the top ten. Input material: blood. The sequence derives from a male donor with severe acne vulgaris. The rearrangement joins TRBV7-9 to TRBJ1-5; 9 bases agree with TRBD1. CDR3: CASSSDGQGNQPQHF. In DNA form, the CDR3 reads TGTGCCAGCAGCTCAGATGGACAGGGGAATCAGCCCCAGCATTTT.